Below, 5 T cell receptor beta chains from the same sample are listed, as sequenced in a study of blood T cell repertoires in COVID-19. TCRdb keeps only in-frame clones here, not all; method: immunoSEQ multiplex PCR. The sample carries roughly 250,000 clones, approximately 88% recorded once. Sequencing was performed on peripheral blood. The origin of the receptors is a woman in her thirties with acute or convalescent COVID-19.

The CDR3 DNA follows: TGTGCCAGTAGTATCATGACAGGGGGGGGTACTGAAGCTTTCTTT. This encodes CASSIMTGGGTEAFF. This chain uses TRBV19 with TRBJ1-1, with 9 bases fitting TRBD1. The germline V gene encodes CDR1 LNHDA and CDR2 SQIVND (reference sequence). The CDR3 has 15 amino acids. V shed 3 bases, J shed 5 bases, and the junction held 7 bases outside the gene matches.

The genes are TRBV7-9 and TRBJ2-2, with a possible D match to TRBD1 (6 bases). The CDR3 has 14 amino acids. Per the germline V gene, CDR1 is SEHNR and CDR2 is FQNEAQ (reference sequence). Between the trimmed V and J ends, which lost 5 bases and 1 base, there was a span of 8 bases. The CDR3 here is CASSPDRNTGELFF. CDR3 DNA sequence: TGTGCCAGCAGCCCGGACAGGAACACCGGGGAGCTGTTTTTT. The whole variable domain, remainder taken from reference TRBV7-9 and TRBJ2-2, is DTGVSQNPRHKITKRGQNVTFRCDPISEHNRLYWYRQTLGQGPEFLTYFQNEAQLEKSRLLSDRFSAERPKGSFSTLEIQRTEQGDSAMYLCASSPDRNTGELFFGEGSRLTVL.

This chain joins TRBV7-2 and TRBJ1-3; 8 nucleotides line up with TRBD1. V trimming: 4 bases; J trimming: 3 bases; junction bases outside the gene matches: 5. The CDR3 length is 15 residues. Germline CDR1 is SGHTA and CDR2 is FQGNSA. The CDR3 DNA reads TGTGCCAGCAGCTACAGGGGGATAAATGGAAACACCATATATTTT. Translation: CASSYRGINGNTIYF.

This sequence joins TRBV24-1 and TRBJ2-5; TRBD2 matches 11 bases. CDR1 and CDR2 from the germline V gene are KGHDR and SFDVKD. This CDR3 is 17 amino acids long. After removal of 1 base from V and 4 bases from J, the junction contained 7 bases not matched to a gene. CDR3 sequence (DNA): TGTGCCACCAGTGATTTCCCTTTAGCGGGAGGGTTAGAGACCCAGTACTTC. Translated, it gives CATSDFPLAGGLETQYF.

The chain employs TRBV5-4 and TRBJ2-1, with 11 bases aligning to TRBD2. J lost 10 bases, V lost 0 bases, and 6 bases had no gene match. Germline values: CDR1 SGHNT, CDR2 YYREEE (reference sequence). CDR3 length: 15 amino acids. The CDR3 DNA is TGTGCCAGCAGCTTGGGTAGCGGGAGGGCCAGGGAGCAGTTCTTC. Encoded protein: CASSLGSGRAREQFF.